Listed here are 21 T cell receptor beta chains from one sample, sequenced in a study of T-cell reconstitution after alpha-beta-depleted transplantation in children. Using unique molecular identifiers, the investigators prepared the TCRbeta library. TCRdb used MiXCR to reprocess the PCR reads, holding one entry per CDR3 protein. The data hold a few hundred thousand distinct CDR3 sequences, with 20% to 30% observed a single time. Sequencing was performed on PBMCs, taken before TCRalphabeta/CD19-depleted stem cell transplant. These receptors were taken from a boy in the first two years of life with Wiskott-Aldrich syndrome, due to receive a stem cell transplant.

This clonotype was recorded only once. The V and J genes are TRBV4-1 and TRBJ2-1; 10 bases line up with TRBD1. The CDR3 consists of 16 residues. Germline trimming cut 2 bases from V and 6 bases from J; bases unmatched to any gene: 7. Germline lookup yields CDR1 MGHRA and CDR2 YSYEKL. CDR3 DNA: TGCGCCAGCAGCCAACGGACAGGGGGGTTTAGCAATGAGCAGTTCTTC. This sequence encodes CASSQRTGGFSNEQFF.

This sequence joins TRBV20-1 and TRBJ2-5, with D possibly TRBD2 on 6 matching bases. CDR1 is DFQATT, CDR2 SNEGSKA, per germline (reference sequence). The ends were cut back, 1 base at V and 3 bases at J, with 12 bases in the middle. The CDR3 runs to 14 residues. CDR3 in amino acids: CSARVPGEEETQYF. CDR3 DNA sequence: TGCAGTGCTAGAGTCCCCGGGGAGGAAGAGACCCAGTACTTC.

This clonotype was observed many times. V usage is TRBV3-1 and J usage is TRBJ2-7; D possibly corresponds to TRBD2 (5 bases). This CDR3 is built from 15 residues. CDR1 LGHDT and CDR2 YNNKEL come from the germline V gene (reference sequence). The ends were cut back, 0 bases at V and 2 bases at J, with 11 bases in the middle. For the CDR3, the DNA is TGTGCCAGCAGCCAAGAAGTCGGGAATACCTACGAGCAGTACTTC. Amino acids: CASSQEVGNTYEQYF.

The chain couples TRBV27 to TRBJ2-6; D is perhaps TRBD2 (5 bases). Germline V CDR1 and CDR2: MNHEY, SMNVEV (reference sequence). Trimming stripped 5 bases from V and 2 bases from J, with 19 bases between. The CDR3 extends over 18 amino acids. CDR3 residues: CASSGRRDPGTGANVLTF. The CDR3 DNA reads as TGTGCCAGCAGTGGGCGACGGGATCCTGGGACTGGGGCCAACGTCCTGACTTTC.

The V call is TRBV6-6, the J call TRBJ1-2, with D perhaps matching TRBD1 (5 bases). The CDR3 is 12 amino acids. Between the trimmed V and J ends, which lost 4 bases and 8 bases, there was a span of 11 bases. The germline V gene has CDR1 MNHNY and CDR2 SVGAGI (reference sequence). As DNA, the CDR3 is TGTGCCAGCAGTTCGGGGGGGGGAGGCTACACCTTC. Protein product: CASSSGGGGYTF.

CDR3 bases: TGCGCCAGCAGCCAAGATAAAGGACAGGGCTGGGCCTACGAGCAGTACTTC. Its translation: CASSQDKGQGWAYEQYF. This sequence joins TRBV4-1 and TRBJ2-7; 8 bases are a match to TRBD1. The V gene end was trimmed by 0 bases and the J gene end by 2 bases; junction bases not matched to a gene: 9. The CDR3 totals 17 residues. Germline CDR1 MGHRA, CDR2 YSYEKL.

The sample holds many counts of this clonotype. A junction end diverges from the germline sequence, so it may reflect a read error. The rearrangement joins TRBV5-1 to TRBJ2-1, with 10 bases matching TRBD2. Germline CDR1 reads SGHRS; CDR2 reads YFSETQ. The CDR3 extends over 15 amino acids. The CDR3 nucleotides read TGTGCCAGCAGTTTCAGGACTAGCGGAAACAATGAGCAGTTCTTC. The encoded protein is CASSFRTSGNNEQFF.

This chain uses TRBV5-1 with TRBJ1-3, with D possibly TRBD1 on 5 matching bases. Germline lookup yields CDR1 SGHRS and CDR2 YFSETQ. The CDR3 spans 14 residues. Trimming took 4 bases from V and 4 from J, leaving 12 bases between them. The CDR3 reads CASSITGEGNTIYF. CDR3 sequence (DNA): TGCGCCAGCAGCATCACAGGAGAAGGAAACACCATATATTTT.

This clonotype was seen a few times. This chain links TRBV5-1 with TRBJ2-1; unclear D gene. CDR1 and CDR2 (germline): SGHRS, YFSETQ. The CDR3 runs to 14 residues. Trimming shortened V by 4 bases and J by 8 bases, and 16 bases separated the two germline ends. CDR3 nucleotides: TGCGCCAGCAGCGCCATCAACTTAGCCTATGAGCAGTTCTTC. Encoded protein: CASSAINLAYEQFF.

The chain is built from TRBV27 and TRBJ2-3; 14 bases are a match to TRBD2. Germline CDR1 reads MNHEY; CDR2 reads SMNVEV (reference sequence). The V segment lost 0 bases and the J segment 0 bases; nucleotides outside the gene matches: 5. The CDR3 has 19 residues. The chain's CDR3 is CASSLSAGLAGVSTDTQYF. The CDR3 DNA is TGTGCCAGCAGTTTATCGGCGGGACTAGCGGGAGTTAGCACAGATACGCAGTATTTT.

This clonotype was seen a few times. CDR3 residues: CASSPVAGTGELFF. For the CDR3, the DNA is TGCGCCAGCAGCCCTGTCGCGGGGACCGGGGAGCTGTTTTTT. The V call is TRBV5-1, the J call TRBJ2-2, with D possibly being TRBD2 (6 bases). There are 14 residues in the CDR3. Trimming shortened V by 4 bases and J by 5 bases, and 12 bases separated the two germline ends. Germline CDR1 SGHRS, CDR2 YFSETQ.

The chain recombines TRBV5-1 with TRBJ2-1; TRBD1 matches 7 bases. J gave up 6 bases and V 3 bases, and 15 bases lay outside the gene matches. Per the germline V gene, CDR1 is SGHRS and CDR2 is YFSETQ. The CDR3 has 17 residues. CDR3 coding DNA: TGCGCCAGCAGCTCCTGGCGACAGGGAACTTCCCGCAATGAGCAGTTCTTC. Amino acid sequence: CASSSWRQGTSRNEQFF.

This chain links TRBV20-1 with TRBJ1-4; D is unclear. The germline gives CDR1 DFQATT, CDR2 SNEGSKA (reference sequence). Trimming removed 2 bases from V and 3 bases from J, with 25 bases in between. The CDR3 consists of 19 residues. The CDR3 protein is CSARSPSSLGIAPNEKLFF. In DNA, the CDR3 is TGCAGTGCTAGAAGTCCCTCTTCCCTTGGCATTGCGCCTAATGAAAAACTGTTTTTT.

This clonotype came up a few times. The rearrangement uses TRBV20-1 and TRBJ1-1; TRBD1 matches 9 bases. V trimming: 0 bases; J trimming: 7 bases; junction bases outside the gene matches: 3. CDR1 DFQATT and CDR2 SNEGSKA come from the germline V gene (reference sequence). The CDR3 is made up of 13 amino acids. Here the CDR3 DNA reads TGCAGTGCTAGAGATTGGGACAGGGTTGAAGCTTTCTTT. This gives the protein CSARDWDRVEAFF.

The chain carries TRBV20-1 and TRBJ2-7; 13 bases fit TRBD2. The trim removed 8 bases at V and 1 base at J, leaving 8 bases unmatched. The germline V gene encodes CDR1 DFQATT and CDR2 SNEGSKA (reference sequence). The CDR3 extends over 15 amino acids. The CDR3 sequence: CSTRLAGGNSYEQYF. The CDR3 DNA follows: TGCAGTACCAGACTAGCGGGAGGAAATTCCTACGAGCAGTACTTC.

This clonotype was observed a handful of times. The rearrangement joins TRBV6-1 to TRBJ2-2; TRBD2 agrees at 13 bases. Germline V gene data show CDR1 as MNHNS and CDR2 as SASEGT. The V segment lost 5 bases and the J segment 6 bases; nucleotides outside the gene matches: 6. CDR3 length equals 16 residues. CDR3 protein: CASSLTTSGRSGELFF. The CDR3, as DNA: TGTGCCAGCAGTCTCACGACTAGCGGGAGGTCCGGGGAGCTGTTTTTT.

This clonotype was seen just once. This chain joins TRBV20-1 and TRBJ2-1, with TRBD2 matching 9 bases. J gave up 10 bases and V 7 bases, and 8 bases lay outside the gene matches. This CDR3 is 12 amino acids long. Germline V gene data show CDR1 as DFQATT and CDR2 as SNEGSKA (reference sequence). This CDR3 reads CSVSGGREEQFF. In DNA, the CDR3 is TGCAGTGTCTCAGGCGGGAGGGAGGAGCAGTTCTTC.

The chain is built from TRBV29-1 and TRBJ2-5; tentative D call: TRBD1 (6 bases). Germline V gene lookup returns CDR1 SQVTM and CDR2 ANQGSEA. V was cut by 4 bases and J by 2 bases, with 11 bases left in between. The CDR3 has 13 residues. The CDR3 sequence is CSVAGHQQETQYF. CDR3 DNA: TGCAGCGTTGCGGGACATCAGCAAGAGACCCAGTACTTC.

The table lists this clonotype with many counts. This chain connects TRBV7-7 to TRBJ2-5; unclear D gene. Looked up from germline, CDR1 is SSHAT and CDR2 is FNYEAQ (reference sequence). The CDR3 runs 13 residues. Trimming took 5 bases from V and 1 from J, leaving 8 bases between them. In nucleotides, the CDR3 is TGTGCCAGCAGCGATGTTAGCCAAGAGACCCAGTACTTC. Translating gives CASSDVSQETQYF.

The V gene is TRBV29-1, the J gene TRBJ2-1; the match to TRBD2 covers 13 bases. With V trimmed by 5 bases and J by 7 bases, 14 bases remained unmatched. Germline V gene data show CDR1 as SQVTM and CDR2 as ANQGSEA. This CDR3 contains 17 residues. The CDR3 nucleotides are TGCAGCGTTTCCCTCCAAAAGACTAGCGGGAGGTCAAATGAGCAGTTCTTC. Its translation is CSVSLQKTSGRSNEQFF.

This chain links TRBV10-3 with TRBJ2-7; 8 bases align to TRBD2. CDR3 length: 15 amino acids. With V trimmed by 8 bases and J by 7 bases, 16 bases remained unmatched. Germline values: CDR1 ENHRY, CDR2 SYGVKD. CDR3 region: CAIGSTGGSPGEQYF. The CDR3 nucleotides are TGTGCCATCGGTTCTACGGGAGGGAGTCCGGGGGAGCAGTACTTC.